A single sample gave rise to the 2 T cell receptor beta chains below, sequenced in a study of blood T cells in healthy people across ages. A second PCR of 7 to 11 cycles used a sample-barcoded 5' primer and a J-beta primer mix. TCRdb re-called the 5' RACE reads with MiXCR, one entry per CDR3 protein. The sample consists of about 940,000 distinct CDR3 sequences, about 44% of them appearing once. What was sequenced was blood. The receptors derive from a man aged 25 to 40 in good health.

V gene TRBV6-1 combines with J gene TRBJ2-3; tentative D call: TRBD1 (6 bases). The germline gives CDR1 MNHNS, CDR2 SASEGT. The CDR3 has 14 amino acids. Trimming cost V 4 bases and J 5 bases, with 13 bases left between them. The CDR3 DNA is TGTGCCAGCAGTGTGTGGGGGCTGGAAGATACGCAGTATTTT. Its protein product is CASSVWGLEDTQYF.

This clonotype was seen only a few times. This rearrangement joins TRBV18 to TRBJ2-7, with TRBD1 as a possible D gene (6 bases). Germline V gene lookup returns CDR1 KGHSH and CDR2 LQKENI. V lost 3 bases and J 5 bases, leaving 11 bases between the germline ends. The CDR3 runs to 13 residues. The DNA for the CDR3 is TGTGCCAGCTCACCCGACAGGAGCGACGAGCAGTACTTC. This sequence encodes CASSPDRSDEQYF.